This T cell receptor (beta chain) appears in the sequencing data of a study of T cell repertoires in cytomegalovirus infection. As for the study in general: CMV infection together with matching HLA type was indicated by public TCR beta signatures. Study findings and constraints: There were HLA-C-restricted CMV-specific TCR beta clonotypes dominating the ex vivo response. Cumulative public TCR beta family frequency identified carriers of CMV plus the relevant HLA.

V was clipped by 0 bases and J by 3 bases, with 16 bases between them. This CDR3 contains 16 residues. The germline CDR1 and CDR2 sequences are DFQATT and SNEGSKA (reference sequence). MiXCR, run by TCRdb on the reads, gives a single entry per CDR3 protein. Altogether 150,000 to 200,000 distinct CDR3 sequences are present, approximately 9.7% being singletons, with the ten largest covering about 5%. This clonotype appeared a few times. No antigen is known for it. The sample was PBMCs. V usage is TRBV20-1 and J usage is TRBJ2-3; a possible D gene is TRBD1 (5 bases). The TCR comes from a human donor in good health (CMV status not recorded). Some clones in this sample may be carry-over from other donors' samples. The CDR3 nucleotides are TGCAGTGCTAGAGATCTCGGACACCGGCTAACAGATACGCAGTATTTT. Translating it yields CSARDLGHRLTDTQYF.